The source of this T cell receptor beta chain is a study of patients and donors after allogeneic stem cell transplantation. Germline CDR1 LGHNA, CDR2 YNFKEQ. CDR3 size: 15 residues. The V and J ends lost 0 bases and 3 bases respectively, with 11 bases between them. TCRdb itself ran the RT-PCR reads through MiXCR, one entry per CDR3 protein. The data show 900,000 to 1,000,000 distinct CDR3 sequences, 15% to 20% seen once. This chain connects TRBV4-2 to TRBJ1-1; perhaps TRBD1 as D (5 bases). The sequenced sample consisted of blood, either unsorted or a sorted T cell fraction (not recorded which). The sequence was obtained from a human donor who was either an allogeneic HSCT recipient or a stem cell or donor lymphocyte infusion donor (not recorded which). It is not recorded whose cells these are; they may come from a transplant donor. The CDR3 sequence: CASSQDYRMYTEAFF. CDR3 in DNA: TGTGCCAGCAGCCAAGATTACAGGATGTACACTGAAGCTTTCTTT.